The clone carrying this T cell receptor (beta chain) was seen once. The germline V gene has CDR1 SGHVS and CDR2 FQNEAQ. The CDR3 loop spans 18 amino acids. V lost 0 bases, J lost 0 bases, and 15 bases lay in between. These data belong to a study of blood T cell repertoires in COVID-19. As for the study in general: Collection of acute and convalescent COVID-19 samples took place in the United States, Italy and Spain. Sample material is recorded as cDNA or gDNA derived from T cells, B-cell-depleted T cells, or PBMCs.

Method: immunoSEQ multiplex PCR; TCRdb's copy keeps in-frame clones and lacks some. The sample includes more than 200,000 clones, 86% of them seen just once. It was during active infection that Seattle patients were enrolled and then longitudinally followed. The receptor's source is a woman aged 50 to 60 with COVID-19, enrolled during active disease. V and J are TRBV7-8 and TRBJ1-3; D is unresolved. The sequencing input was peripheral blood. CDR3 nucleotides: TGTGCCAGCAGCTTAGCGCGAATCGACGGGAGCTCTGGAAACACCATATATTTT. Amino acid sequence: CASSLARIDGSSGNTIYF.